This T cell receptor beta chain originates from a study of blood T cell repertoires in COVID-19. Study-level background: Samples came from the United States, Italy and Spain, spanning acute and convalescent COVID-19. The analysed material was cDNA or gDNA that came from T cells, B-cell-depleted T cells, or PBMCs.

In the original workflow: Reference gene primers were amplified, and this amplification served to estimate nucleated cell counts. Profiling relied on immunoSEQ multiplex PCR, and the TCRdb table lists in-frame clones only, not all of them. The DNA was the basis for D and trimming; V, J and clone size are from that table. The sample contains some 200,000 clones, roughly 80% of which appear only once. The germline V gene encodes CDR1 SGHNT and CDR2 YYREEE (reference sequence). V dropped 4 bases and J dropped 3; count of bases not matched to a gene: 6. The CDR3 has 14 residues. The source of this sequence is a woman aged 80 or over with acute or convalescent COVID-19. V gene TRBV5-4 combines with J gene TRBJ1-2; the match to TRBD1 covers 7 bases. Sample: peripheral blood. The chain's CDR3 is CASSPDRVDYGYTF. The CDR3 DNA reads as TGTGCCAGCAGCCCCGACAGGGTAGACTATGGCTACACCTTC.